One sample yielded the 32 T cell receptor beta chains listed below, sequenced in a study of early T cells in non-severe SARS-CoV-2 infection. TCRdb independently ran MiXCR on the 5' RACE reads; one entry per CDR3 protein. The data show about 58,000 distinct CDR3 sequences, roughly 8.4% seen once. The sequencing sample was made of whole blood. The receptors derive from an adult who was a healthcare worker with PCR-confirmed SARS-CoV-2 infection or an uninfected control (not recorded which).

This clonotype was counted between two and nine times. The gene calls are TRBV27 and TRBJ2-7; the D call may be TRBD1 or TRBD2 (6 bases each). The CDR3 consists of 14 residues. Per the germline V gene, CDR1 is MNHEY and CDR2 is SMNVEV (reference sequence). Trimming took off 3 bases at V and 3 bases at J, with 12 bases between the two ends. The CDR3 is CASSLSRGGYEQYF. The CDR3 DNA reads TGTGCCAGCAGTTTGAGCAGGGGAGGCTACGAGCAGTACTTC.

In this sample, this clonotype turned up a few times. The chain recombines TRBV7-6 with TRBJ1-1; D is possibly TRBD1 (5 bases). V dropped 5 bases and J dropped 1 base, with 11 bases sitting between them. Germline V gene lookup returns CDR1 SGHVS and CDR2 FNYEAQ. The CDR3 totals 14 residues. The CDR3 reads CASSPLTGNTEAFF. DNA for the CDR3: TGTGCCAGCAGCCCCCTAACAGGGAACACTGAAGCTTTCTTT.

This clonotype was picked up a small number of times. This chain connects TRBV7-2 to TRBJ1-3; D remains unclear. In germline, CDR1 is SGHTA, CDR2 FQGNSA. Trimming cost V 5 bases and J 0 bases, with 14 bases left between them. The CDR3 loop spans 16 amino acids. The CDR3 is CASSPRRTVSGNTIYF. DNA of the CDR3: TGTGCCAGCAGCCCCCGTCGGACGGTCTCTGGAAACACCATATATTTT.

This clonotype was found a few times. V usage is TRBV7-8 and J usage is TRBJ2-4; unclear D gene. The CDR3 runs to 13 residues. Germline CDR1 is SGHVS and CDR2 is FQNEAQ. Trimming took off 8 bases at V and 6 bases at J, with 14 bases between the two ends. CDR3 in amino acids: CASLSSPGNIQYF. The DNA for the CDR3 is TGTGCCAGCCTCTCCAGTCCGGGAAACATTCAGTACTTC.

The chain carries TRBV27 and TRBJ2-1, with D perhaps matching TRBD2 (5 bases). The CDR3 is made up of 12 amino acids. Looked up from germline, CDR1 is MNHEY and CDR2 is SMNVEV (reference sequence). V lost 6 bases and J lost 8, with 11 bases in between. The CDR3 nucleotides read TGTGCCAGCAGCAAGGAGGACCATGAGCAGTTCTTC. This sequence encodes CASSKEDHEQFF.

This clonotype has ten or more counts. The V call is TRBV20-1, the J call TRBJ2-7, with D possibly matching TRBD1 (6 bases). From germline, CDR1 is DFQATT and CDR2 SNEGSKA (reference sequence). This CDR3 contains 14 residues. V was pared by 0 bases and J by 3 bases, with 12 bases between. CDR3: CSARDSDSYYEQYF. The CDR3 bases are TGCAGTGCTAGAGATTCGGACAGTTACTACGAGCAGTACTTC.

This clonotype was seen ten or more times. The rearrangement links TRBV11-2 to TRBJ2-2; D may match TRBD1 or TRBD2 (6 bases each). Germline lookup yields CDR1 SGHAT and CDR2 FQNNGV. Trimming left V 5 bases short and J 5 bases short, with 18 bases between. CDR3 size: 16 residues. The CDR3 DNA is TGTGCCAGCAGCCCCCGAGGGGGGACGAGTACCGGGGAGCTGTTTTTT. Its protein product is CASSPRGGTSTGELFF.

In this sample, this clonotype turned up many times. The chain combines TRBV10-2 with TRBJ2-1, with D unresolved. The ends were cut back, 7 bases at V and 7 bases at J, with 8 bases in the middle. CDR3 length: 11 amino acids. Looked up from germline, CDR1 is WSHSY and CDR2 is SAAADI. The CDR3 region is CASILENEQFF. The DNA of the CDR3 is TGCGCCAGCATCCTAGAGAATGAGCAGTTCTTC.

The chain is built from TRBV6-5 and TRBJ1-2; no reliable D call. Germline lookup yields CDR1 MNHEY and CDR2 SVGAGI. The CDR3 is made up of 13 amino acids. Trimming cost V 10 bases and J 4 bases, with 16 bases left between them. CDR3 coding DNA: TGTGCCACCGCCGGTCCCAGCCTCTATGGCTACACCTTC. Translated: CATAGPSLYGYTF.

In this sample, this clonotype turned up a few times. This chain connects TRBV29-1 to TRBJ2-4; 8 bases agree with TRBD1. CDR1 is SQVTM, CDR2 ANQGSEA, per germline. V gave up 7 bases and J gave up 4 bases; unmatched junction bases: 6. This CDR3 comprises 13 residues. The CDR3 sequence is CSGTDRAKNIQYF. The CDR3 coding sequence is TGCAGCGGGACGGACAGGGCAAAAAACATTCAGTACTTC.

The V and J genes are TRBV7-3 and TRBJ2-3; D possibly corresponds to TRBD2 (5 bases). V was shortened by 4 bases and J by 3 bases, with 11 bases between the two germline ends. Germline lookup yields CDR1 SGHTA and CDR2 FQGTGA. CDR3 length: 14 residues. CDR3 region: CASSSLAGTDTQYF. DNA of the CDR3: TGTGCCAGCAGCTCTCTAGCAGGAACAGATACGCAGTATTTT.

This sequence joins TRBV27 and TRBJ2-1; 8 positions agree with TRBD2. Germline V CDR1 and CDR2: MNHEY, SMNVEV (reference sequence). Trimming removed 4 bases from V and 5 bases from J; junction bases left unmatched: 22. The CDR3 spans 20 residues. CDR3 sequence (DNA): TGTGCCAGCAGTTACAGACCCTGGGCTAGGAGCGGGAGCTGGAACAATGAGCAGTTCTTC. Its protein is CASSYRPWARSGSWNNEQFF.

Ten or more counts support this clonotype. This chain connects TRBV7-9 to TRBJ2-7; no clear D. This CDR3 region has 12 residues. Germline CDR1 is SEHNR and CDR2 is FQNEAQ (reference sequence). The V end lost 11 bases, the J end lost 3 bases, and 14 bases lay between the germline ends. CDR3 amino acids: CARPPSDYEQYF. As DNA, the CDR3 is TGTGCCCGTCCCCCGTCGGACTACGAGCAGTACTTC.

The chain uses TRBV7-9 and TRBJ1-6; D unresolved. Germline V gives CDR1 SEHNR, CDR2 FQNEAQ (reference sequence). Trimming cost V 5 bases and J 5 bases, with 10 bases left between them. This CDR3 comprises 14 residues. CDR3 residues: CASSPPADNSPLHF. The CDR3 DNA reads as TGTGCCAGCAGCCCCCCGGCCGATAATTCACCCCTCCACTTT. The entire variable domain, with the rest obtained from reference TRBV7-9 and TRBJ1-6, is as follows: DTGVSQNPRHKITKRGQNVTFRCDPISEHNRLYWYRQTLGQGPEFLTYFQNEAQLEKSRLLSDRFSAERPKGSFSTLEIQRTEQGDSAMYLCASSPPADNSPLHFGNGTRLTVT.

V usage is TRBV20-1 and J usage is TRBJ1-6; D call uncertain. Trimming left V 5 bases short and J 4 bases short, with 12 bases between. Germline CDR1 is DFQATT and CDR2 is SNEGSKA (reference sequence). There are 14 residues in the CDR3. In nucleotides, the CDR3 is TGCAGTGCTTTTTCAGACTGGTATAATTCACCCCTCCACTTT. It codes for CSAFSDWYNSPLHF.

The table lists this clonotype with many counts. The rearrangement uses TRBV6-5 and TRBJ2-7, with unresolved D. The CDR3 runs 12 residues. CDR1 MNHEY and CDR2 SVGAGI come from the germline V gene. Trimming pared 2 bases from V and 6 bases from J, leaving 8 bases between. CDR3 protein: CASSYQSGEQYF. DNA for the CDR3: TGTGCCAGCAGTTACCAGTCCGGCGAGCAGTACTTC.

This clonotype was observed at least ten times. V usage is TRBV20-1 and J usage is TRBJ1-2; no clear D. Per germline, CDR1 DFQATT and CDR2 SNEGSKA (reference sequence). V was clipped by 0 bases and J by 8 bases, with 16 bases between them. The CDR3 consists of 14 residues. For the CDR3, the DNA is TGCAGTGCTAGAGATATCCCCGGACTCTGGGGCTACACCTTC. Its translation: CSARDIPGLWGYTF.

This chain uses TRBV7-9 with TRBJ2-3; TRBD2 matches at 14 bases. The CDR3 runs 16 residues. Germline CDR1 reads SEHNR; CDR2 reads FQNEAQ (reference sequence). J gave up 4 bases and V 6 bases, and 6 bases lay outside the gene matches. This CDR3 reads CASRTGLAGGPDTQYF. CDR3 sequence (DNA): TGTGCCAGCAGAACTGGACTAGCGGGAGGCCCAGATACGCAGTATTTT.

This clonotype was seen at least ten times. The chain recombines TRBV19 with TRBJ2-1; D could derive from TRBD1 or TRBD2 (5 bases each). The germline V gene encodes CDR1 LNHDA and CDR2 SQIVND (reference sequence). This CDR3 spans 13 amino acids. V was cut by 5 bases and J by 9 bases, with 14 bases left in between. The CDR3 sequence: CASSPTLGVEQFF. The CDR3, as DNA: TGTGCCAGTAGTCCCACCTTGGGGGTTGAGCAGTTCTTC.

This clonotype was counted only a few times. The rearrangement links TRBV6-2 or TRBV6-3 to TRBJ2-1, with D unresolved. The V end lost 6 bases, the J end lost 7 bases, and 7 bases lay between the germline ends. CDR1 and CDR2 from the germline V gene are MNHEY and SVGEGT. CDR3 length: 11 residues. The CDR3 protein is CASRGLNEQFF. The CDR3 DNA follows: TGTGCCAGCAGAGGCCTGAATGAGCAGTTCTTC.

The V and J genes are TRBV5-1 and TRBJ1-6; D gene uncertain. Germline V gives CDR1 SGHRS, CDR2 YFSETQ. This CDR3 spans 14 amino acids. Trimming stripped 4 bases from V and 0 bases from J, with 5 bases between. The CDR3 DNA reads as TGCGCCAGCAGCCCCAGCTCCTATAATTCACCCCTCCACTTT. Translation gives CASSPSSYNSPLHF.

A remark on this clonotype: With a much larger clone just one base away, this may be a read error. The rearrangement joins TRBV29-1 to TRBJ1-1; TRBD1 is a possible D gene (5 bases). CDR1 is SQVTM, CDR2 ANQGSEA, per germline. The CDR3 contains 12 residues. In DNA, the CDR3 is TGCATCGTTGTGACAGTAATCACTGAAGCTTTCTTT. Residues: CIVVTVITEAFF.

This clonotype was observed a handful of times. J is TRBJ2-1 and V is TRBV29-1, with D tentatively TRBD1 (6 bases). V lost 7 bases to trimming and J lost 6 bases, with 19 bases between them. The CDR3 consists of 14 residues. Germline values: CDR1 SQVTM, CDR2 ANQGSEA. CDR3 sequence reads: CSGTGTNSTNEQFF. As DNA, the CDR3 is TGCAGCGGTACCGGGACAAACAGCACCAATGAGCAGTTCTTC.

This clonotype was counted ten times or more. Here the CDR3 reads CASSPRGSSTEAFF. As DNA, the CDR3 is TGTGCCAGCAGTCCCCGAGGATCGTCCACTGAAGCTTTCTTT. V is TRBV27 and J is TRBJ1-1; D is unresolved. Germline V gives CDR1 MNHEY, CDR2 SMNVEV (reference sequence). The CDR3 has 14 residues. V lost 5 bases, J lost 4 bases, and 14 bases lay in between.

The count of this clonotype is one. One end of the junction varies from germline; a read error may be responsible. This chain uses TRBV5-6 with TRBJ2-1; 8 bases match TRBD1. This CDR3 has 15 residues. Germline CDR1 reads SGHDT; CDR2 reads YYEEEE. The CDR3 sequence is CASSFRTGRHNELFF. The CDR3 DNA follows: TGTGCCAGCAGCTTTCGGACAGGGCGACACAATGAGCTGTTCTTC. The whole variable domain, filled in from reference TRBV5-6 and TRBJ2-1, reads DAGVTQSPTHLIKTRGQQVTLRCSPKSGHDTVSWYQQALGQGPQFIFQYYEEEERQRGNFPDRFSGHQFPNYSSELNVNALLLGDSALYLCASSFRTGRHNELFFGPGTRLTVL.

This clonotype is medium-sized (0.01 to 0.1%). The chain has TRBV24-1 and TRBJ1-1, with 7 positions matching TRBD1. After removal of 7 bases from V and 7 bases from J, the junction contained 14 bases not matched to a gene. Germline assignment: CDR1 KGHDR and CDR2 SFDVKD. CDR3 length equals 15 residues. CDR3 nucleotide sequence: TGTGCCACCAGAGCCAACCCGACAGGGTCCGGTGAAGCTTTCTTT. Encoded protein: CATRANPTGSGEAFF.

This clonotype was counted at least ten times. CDR3 protein: CSVAPSSGKSSYNEQFF. The CDR3 DNA sequence: TGCAGCGTTGCACCATCTAGCGGAAAGAGCTCCTACAATGAGCAGTTCTTC. The rearrangement links TRBV29-1 to TRBJ2-1, with 7 bases identical to TRBD2. CDR1 and CDR2 (germline): SQVTM, ANQGSEA. There are 17 residues in the CDR3. J gave up 0 bases and V 4 bases, and 12 bases lay outside the gene matches.

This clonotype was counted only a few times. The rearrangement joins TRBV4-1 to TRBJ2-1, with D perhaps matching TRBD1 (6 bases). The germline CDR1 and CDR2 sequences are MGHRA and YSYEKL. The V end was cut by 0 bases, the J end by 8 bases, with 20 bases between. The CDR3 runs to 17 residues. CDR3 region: CASSQDQETGQVDEQFF. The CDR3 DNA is TGCGCCAGCAGCCAAGATCAGGAAACAGGGCAGGTGGATGAGCAGTTCTTC.

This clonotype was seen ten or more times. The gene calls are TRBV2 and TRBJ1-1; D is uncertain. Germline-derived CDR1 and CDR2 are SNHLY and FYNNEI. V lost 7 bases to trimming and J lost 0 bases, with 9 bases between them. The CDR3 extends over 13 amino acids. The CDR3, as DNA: TGTGCCAGCACCCGGAGGTTGAACACTGAAGCTTTCTTT. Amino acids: CASTRRLNTEAFF.

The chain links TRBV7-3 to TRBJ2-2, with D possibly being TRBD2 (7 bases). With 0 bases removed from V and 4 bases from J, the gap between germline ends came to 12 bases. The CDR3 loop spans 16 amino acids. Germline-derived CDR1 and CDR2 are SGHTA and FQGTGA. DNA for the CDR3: TGTGCCAGCAGCTTAACCCCGGGGGGCAGCACCGGGGAGCTGTTTTTT. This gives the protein CASSLTPGGSTGELFF.

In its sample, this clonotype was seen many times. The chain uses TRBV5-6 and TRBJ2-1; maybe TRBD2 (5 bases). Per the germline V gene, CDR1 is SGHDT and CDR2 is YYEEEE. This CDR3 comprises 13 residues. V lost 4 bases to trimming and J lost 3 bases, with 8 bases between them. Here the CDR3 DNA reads TGTGCCAGCAGCCCCGGAGGCTACAATGAGCAGTTCTTC. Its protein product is CASSPGGYNEQFF.

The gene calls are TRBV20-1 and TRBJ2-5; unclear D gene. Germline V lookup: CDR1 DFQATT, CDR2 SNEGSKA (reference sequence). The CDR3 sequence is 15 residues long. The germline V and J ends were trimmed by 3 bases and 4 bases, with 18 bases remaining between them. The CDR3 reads CSARDHGGPPETQYF. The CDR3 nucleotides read TGCAGTGCTAGGGATCATGGCGGCCCTCCAGAGACCCAGTACTTC.